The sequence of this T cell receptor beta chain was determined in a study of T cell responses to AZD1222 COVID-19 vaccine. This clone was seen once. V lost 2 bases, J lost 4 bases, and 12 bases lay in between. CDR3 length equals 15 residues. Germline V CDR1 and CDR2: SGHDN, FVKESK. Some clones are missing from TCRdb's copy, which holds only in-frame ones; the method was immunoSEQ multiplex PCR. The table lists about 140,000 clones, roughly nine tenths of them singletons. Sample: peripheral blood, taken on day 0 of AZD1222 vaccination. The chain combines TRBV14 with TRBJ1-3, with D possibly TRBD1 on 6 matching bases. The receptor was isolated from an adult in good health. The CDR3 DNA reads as TGTGCCAGCAGCCAAAATACAGGGTTAGGAAACACCATATATTTT. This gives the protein CASSQNTGLGNTIYF. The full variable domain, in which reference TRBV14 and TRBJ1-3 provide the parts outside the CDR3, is EAGVTQFPSHSVIEKGQTVTLRCDPISGHDNLYWYRRVMGKEIKFLLHFVKESKQDESGMPNNRFLAERTGGTYSTLKVQPAELEDSGVYFCASSQNTGLGNTIYFGEGSWLTVV.